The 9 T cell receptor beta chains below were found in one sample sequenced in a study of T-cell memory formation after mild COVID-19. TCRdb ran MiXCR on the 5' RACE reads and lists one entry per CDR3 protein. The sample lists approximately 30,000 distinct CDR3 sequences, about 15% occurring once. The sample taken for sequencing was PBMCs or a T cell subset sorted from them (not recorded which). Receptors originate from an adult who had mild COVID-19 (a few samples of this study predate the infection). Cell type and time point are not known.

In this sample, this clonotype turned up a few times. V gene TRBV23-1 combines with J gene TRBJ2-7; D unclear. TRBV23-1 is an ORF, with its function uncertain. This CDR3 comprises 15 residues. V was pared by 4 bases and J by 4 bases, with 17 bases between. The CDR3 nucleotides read TGCGCCAGCAGTCCCCTGGACGGGTCGATATACGAGCAGTACTTC. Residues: CASSPLDGSIYEQYF.

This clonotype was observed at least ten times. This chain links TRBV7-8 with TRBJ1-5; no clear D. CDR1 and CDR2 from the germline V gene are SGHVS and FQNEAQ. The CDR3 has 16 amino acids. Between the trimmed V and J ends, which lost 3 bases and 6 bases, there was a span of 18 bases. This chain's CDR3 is CASSFEPEVKGQPQHF. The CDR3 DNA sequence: TGTGCCAGCAGCTTCGAGCCAGAAGTTAAAGGTCAGCCCCAGCATTTT.

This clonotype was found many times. The CDR3, as DNA: TGTGCCAGCAGCTATGAGACAAGAGAGACCCAGTACTTC. This gives the protein CASSYETRETQYF. This chain links TRBV5-6 with TRBJ2-5; no clear D gene. CDR1 SGHDT and CDR2 YYEEEE come from the germline V gene. This CDR3 has 13 amino acids. The ends were cut back, 3 bases at V and 4 bases at J, with 10 bases in the middle.

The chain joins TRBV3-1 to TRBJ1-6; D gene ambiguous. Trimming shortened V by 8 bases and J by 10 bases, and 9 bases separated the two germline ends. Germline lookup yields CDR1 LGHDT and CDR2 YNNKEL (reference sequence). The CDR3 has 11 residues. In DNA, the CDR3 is TGTGCCAGCGGAGATAGGTCACCCCTCCACTTT. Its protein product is CASGDRSPLHF.

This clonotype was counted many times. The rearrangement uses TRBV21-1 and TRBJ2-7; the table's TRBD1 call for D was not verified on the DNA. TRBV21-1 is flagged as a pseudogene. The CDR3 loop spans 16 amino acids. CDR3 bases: TGTGCCAGCAGCAAAATGCAGCCCGGCAGGGCCTACGAGCAGTACTTC. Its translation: CASSKMQPGRAYEQYF.

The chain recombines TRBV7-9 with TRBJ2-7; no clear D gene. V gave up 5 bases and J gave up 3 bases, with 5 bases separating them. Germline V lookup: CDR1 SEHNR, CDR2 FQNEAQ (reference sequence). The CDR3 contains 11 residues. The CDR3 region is CASSGVYEQYF. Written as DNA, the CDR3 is TGTGCCAGCAGCGGGGTCTACGAGCAGTACTTC.

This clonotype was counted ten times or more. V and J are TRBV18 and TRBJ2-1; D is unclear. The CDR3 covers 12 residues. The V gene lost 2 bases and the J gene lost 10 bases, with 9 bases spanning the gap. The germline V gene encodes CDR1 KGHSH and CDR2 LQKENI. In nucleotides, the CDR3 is TGTGCCAGCTCACCAGGGGTAATCGAGCAGTTCTTC. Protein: CASSPGVIEQFF.

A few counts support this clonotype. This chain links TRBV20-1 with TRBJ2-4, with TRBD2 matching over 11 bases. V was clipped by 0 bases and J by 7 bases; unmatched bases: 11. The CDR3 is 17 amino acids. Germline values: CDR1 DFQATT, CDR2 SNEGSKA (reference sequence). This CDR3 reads CSARDHGLAGFVNIQYF. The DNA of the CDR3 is TGCAGTGCTAGAGATCATGGACTAGCGGGTTTCGTTAACATTCAGTACTTC.

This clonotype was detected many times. The CDR3 protein is CASSPWPTEAFF. CDR3 bases: TGTGCCAGCAGCCCCTGGCCAACTGAAGCTTTCTTT. The chain is built from TRBV4-2 and TRBJ1-1; D is unclear. Trimming left V 4 bases short and J 5 bases short, with 8 bases between. The CDR3 spans 12 residues. CDR1 LGHNA and CDR2 YNFKEQ come from the germline V gene.